The 27 T cell receptor beta chains given below trace back to one sample, sequenced in a study of persistence of HIV-infected CD4 T cells. Sequencing used immunoSEQ version 4 in survey mode. TCRdb's copy holds only in-frame clones and misses some; the assay was immunoSEQ multiplex PCR. The sample lists 25,000 to 35,000 clones; roughly four fifths were seen once. These receptors have no known antigen. The stimulus was lysate of CMV-infected fibroblasts, roughly 9.2 ug/mL. CD40L/CD69 double-negative CD45RO-high memory CD4+ T cells were collected. The sequences come from CD4+ T cells sorted from PBMCs after roughly 17-hour stimulation, collected from a patient who received antiretroviral therapy. The receptor source for this set is an adult man with HIV who was CMV-seropositive.

This clone was seen more than once but under ten times. The chain uses TRBV6-2 or TRBV6-3 and TRBJ1-2; a possible D gene is TRBD1 (5 bases). The germline V gene has CDR1 MNHEY and CDR2 SVGEGT. Trimming left V 5 bases short and J 4 bases short, with 26 bases between. CDR3 length: 18 amino acids. The CDR3 spells CASSPVGQAESRVYGYTF. In DNA form, the CDR3 reads TGTGCCAGCAGTCCCGTGGGGCAGGCGGAATCTCGCGTCTATGGCTACACCTTC.

V gene TRBV11-3 combines with J gene TRBJ1-1; 9 bases line up with TRBD1. Germline loops: CDR1 SGHNT, CDR2 YENEEA. The CDR3 extends over 13 amino acids. Trimming cost V 5 bases and J 6 bases; bases outside gene matches: 4. The CDR3 here is CASSQRTGAEAFF. CDR3 coding DNA: TGTGCCAGCAGCCAGCGGACAGGGGCTGAAGCTTTCTTT.

This sequence joins TRBV9 and TRBJ2-1, with 10 bases identical to TRBD2. CDR1 is SGDLS, CDR2 YYNGEE, per germline. This CDR3 is 16 amino acids long. With V trimmed by 0 bases and J by 9 bases, 9 bases remained unmatched. Here the CDR3 DNA reads TGTGCCAGCAGCGTAGGACGGAGCGGGGGGGCCATTGAGCAGTTCTTC. Translation: CASSVGRSGGAIEQFF.

This chain joins TRBV11-3 and TRBJ2-5, with a weak D call TRBD2 (5 bases). The CDR3 is made up of 15 amino acids. The V and J ends lost 5 bases and 2 bases respectively, with 15 bases between them. Germline CDR1 reads SGHNT; CDR2 reads YENEEA. In DNA, the CDR3 is TGTGCCAGCAGCCTAGGTTCCGGGGATCAAGAGACCCAGTACTTC. Translated, it gives CASSLGSGDQETQYF.

The chain combines TRBV29-1 with TRBJ1-2, with 9 nucleotides matching TRBD1. V trimming: 8 bases; J trimming: 4 bases; junction bases outside the gene matches: 5. CDR1 and CDR2 (germline): SQVTM, ANQGSEA. CDR3 length: 12 amino acids. The CDR3 protein is CSSWDRVYGYTF. Here the CDR3 DNA reads TGCAGCTCATGGGACAGGGTCTATGGCTACACCTTC.

The V gene is TRBV20-1, the J gene TRBJ2-7; 12 positions agree with TRBD1. CDR3 length equals 15 residues. Germline CDR1 reads DFQATT; CDR2 reads SNEGSKA (reference sequence). Unmatched junction bases numbered 4, after V lost 3 bases and J lost 1 base. As DNA, the CDR3 is TGCAGTGCTAGTCGGGACAGGGGGCGTTCCTACGAGCAGTACTTC. Residues: CSASRDRGRSYEQYF.

The chain recombines TRBV2 with TRBJ2-7; no clear D. The CDR3 loop spans 13 amino acids. Trimming pared 0 bases from V and 3 bases from J, leaving 6 bases between. CDR1 SNHLY and CDR2 FYNNEI come from the germline V gene. CDR3 DNA sequence: TGTGCCAGCAGTGAAGCGGCAGGCTACGAGCAGTACTTC. Its translation is CASSEAAGYEQYF.

V usage is TRBV19 and J usage is TRBJ2-7; D is tentatively TRBD1 or TRBD2 (6 bases each). Looked up from germline, CDR1 is LNHDA and CDR2 is SQIVND (reference sequence). The CDR3 has 14 amino acids. Trimming took off 5 bases at V and 0 bases at J, with 11 bases between the two ends. CDR3 in amino acids: CASSEGGGSYEQYF. Written as DNA, the CDR3 is TGTGCCAGTAGTGAGGGGGGTGGCTCCTACGAGCAGTACTTC.

The J gene is TRBJ2-5, the V gene TRBV7-6; D perhaps matches TRBD1 (6 bases). In germline, CDR1 is SGHVS, CDR2 FNYEAQ. CDR3 length: 16 amino acids. V dropped 4 bases and J dropped 1 base, with 16 bases sitting between them. Written as DNA, the CDR3 is TGTGCCAGCAGCTGGTCGATCGGACAGAGCCAAGAGACCCAGTACTTC. Translation: CASSWSIGQSQETQYF.

The chain links TRBV7-2 to TRBJ2-7; the match to TRBD2 covers 7 bases. V trimming: 2 bases; J trimming: 6 bases; junction bases outside the gene matches: 7. This CDR3 is 14 amino acids long. Looked up from germline, CDR1 is SGHTA and CDR2 is FQGNSA. The CDR3: CASSLQLATLEQYF. The DNA for the CDR3 is TGTGCCAGCAGCTTACAACTAGCGACCCTCGAGCAGTACTTC. Based on the CDR3 plus reference TRBV7-2 and TRBJ2-7, the full variable domain is GAGVSQSPSNKVTEKGKDVELRCDPISGHTALYWYRQSLGQGLEFLIYFQGNSAPDKSGLPSDRFSAERTGGSVSTLTIQRTQQEDSAVYLCASSLQLATLEQYFGPGTRLTVT.

The genes are TRBV5-6 and TRBJ2-7; 9 bases align to TRBD1. V was clipped by 1 base and J by 3 bases; unmatched bases: 8. Germline CDR1 reads SGHDT; CDR2 reads YYEEEE. The CDR3 loop spans 16 amino acids. Here the CDR3 DNA reads TGTGCCAGCAGCTTGAGGACAGGGGTGAGCTACTACGAGCAGTACTTC. Translating gives CASSLRTGVSYYEQYF.

This clone was detected a few times. The chain joins TRBV2 to TRBJ1-5, with TRBD1 matching over 8 bases. The CDR3 is made up of 13 amino acids. Germline V gene lookup returns CDR1 SNHLY and CDR2 FYNNEI. V shed 7 bases and J 6 bases; nucleotides not matched to a gene: 5. The CDR3 sequence is CASTLDRAQPQHF. Here the CDR3 DNA reads TGTGCCAGCACCCTGGACAGGGCTCAGCCCCAGCATTTT.

This clone was seen a single time. This rearrangement joins TRBV4-3 to TRBJ2-1; the D is unclear. The germline V and J ends were trimmed by 0 bases and 3 bases, with 15 bases remaining between them. Germline CDR1 is LGHNA and CDR2 is YSLEER. The CDR3 runs to 17 residues. CDR3 bases: TGCGCCAGCAGCCAAGATCTCTCGGACCGAATCTACAATGAGCAGTTCTTC. It encodes CASSQDLSDRIYNEQFF.

This clone was counted between two and nine times. The J gene is TRBJ1-1, the V gene TRBV19, with D unclear. Germline CDR1 and CDR2: LNHDA and SQIVND (reference sequence). V was pared by 4 bases and J by 1 base, with 13 bases between. The CDR3 is 15 residues long. CDR3 bases: TGTGCCAGTAGTAGGCAGGCTCGGGGGAACACTGAAGCTTTCTTT. Its translation: CASSRQARGNTEAFF.

The V call is TRBV27, the J call TRBJ1-1; no clear D gene. Germline values: CDR1 MNHEY, CDR2 SMNVEV (reference sequence). The CDR3 runs to 13 residues. V lost 7 bases and J 4 bases, leaving 13 bases between the germline ends. In nucleotides, the CDR3 is TGTGCCAGCACCCAAAGGGCGGGCACTGAAGCTTTCTTT. Protein sequence: CASTQRAGTEAFF.

This clone was found a few times. V is TRBV5-8 and J is TRBJ1-5, with D tentatively TRBD1 (6 bases). Trimming left V 4 bases short and J 3 bases short, with 14 bases between. From germline, CDR1 is SGHTS and CDR2 YDEGEE. This CDR3 has 15 amino acids. CDR3: CASSRGGTFNQPQHF. The CDR3 DNA sequence: TGTGCCAGCAGCCGAGGGGGGACGTTCAATCAGCCCCAGCATTTT.

The CDR3 sequence: CASSRTAANYGYTF. The DNA for the CDR3 is TGTGCCAGCAGCCGGACAGCCGCTAACTATGGCTACACCTTC. The V gene is TRBV6-2 or TRBV6-3, the J gene TRBJ1-2, with D perhaps TRBD1 (6 bases). With 6 bases removed from V and 0 bases from J, the gap between germline ends came to 11 bases. Germline loops: CDR1 MNHEY, CDR2 SVGEGT. The CDR3 covers 14 residues.

The chain joins TRBV19 to TRBJ2-7; D could derive from TRBD1 or TRBD2 (5 bases each). CDR3 length equals 16 residues. The ends were cut back, 4 bases at V and 2 bases at J, with 18 bases in the middle. CDR1 is LNHDA, CDR2 SQIVND, per germline (reference sequence). As DNA, the CDR3 is TGTGCCAGTAGTAAGTCAGGGAGTTACCAGGCCTACGAGCAGTACTTC. Its protein is CASSKSGSYQAYEQYF.

CDR3 DNA: TGTGCCAGCTCACCACCTTTAGGACTAGTCTCCTACAATGAGCAGTTCTTC. This encodes CASSPPLGLVSYNEQFF. The chain combines TRBV18 with TRBJ2-1; 7 bases agree with TRBD2. The germline V gene has CDR1 KGHSH and CDR2 LQKENI. Trimming at V came to 0 bases and at J to 0 bases, leaving 5 bases not matched to a gene. The CDR3 runs to 17 residues.

V is TRBV7-2 and J is TRBJ1-5, with a tentative D call TRBD1 (6 bases). Germline-derived CDR1 and CDR2 are SGHTA and FQGNSA. This CDR3 has 15 residues. With 1 base removed from V and 6 bases from J, the gap between germline ends came to 13 bases. The CDR3 loop reads CASSLGSGASQPQHF. CDR3 in DNA: TGTGCCAGCAGCTTAGGCTCAGGGGCCTCTCAGCCCCAGCATTTT.

The V and J genes are TRBV27 and TRBJ1-2; TRBD1 aligns across 7 bases. Losses at the gene ends were 2 bases for V and 2 bases for J; bases not matched to a gene: 17. In germline, CDR1 is MNHEY, CDR2 SMNVEV (reference sequence). This CDR3 comprises 19 residues. Here the CDR3 DNA reads TGTGCCAGCAGTTTAAGGGGAGGTACAGGGGAATTGTGGAACTATGGCTACACCTTC. Protein: CASSLRGGTGELWNYGYTF.

The CDR3 reads CASSLSRSDGEQYF. The CDR3 coding sequence is TGTGCCAGCAGCTTATCGCGTAGCGACGGAGAGCAGTACTTC. The gene calls are TRBV7-9 and TRBJ2-7; D perhaps matches TRBD2 (5 bases). The CDR3 has 14 residues. The V gene's germline CDR1 is SEHNR and CDR2 FQNEAQ (reference sequence). The V gene lost 2 bases and the J gene lost 7 bases, with 15 bases spanning the gap.

This clone was counted once. The genes are TRBV6-5 and TRBJ2-2, with D possibly called TRBD1 or TRBD2 (5 bases each). Germline loops: CDR1 MNHEY, CDR2 SVGAGI. Trimming removed 7 bases at V and 3 bases at J, with 15 bases between. This CDR3 spans 15 amino acids. In DNA form, the CDR3 reads TGTGCCAGCACACCCCAGGGACGATACACCGGGGAGCTGTTTTTT. Translated, it gives CASTPQGRYTGELFF.

The chain carries TRBV5-1 and TRBJ2-6, with D possibly TRBD1 on 6 matching bases. Germline CDR1 is SGHRS and CDR2 is YFSETQ. This CDR3 is built from 18 residues. Trimming stripped 2 bases from V and 4 bases from J, with 19 bases between. The CDR3 sequence: CASSLSVGGQGGANVLTF. The DNA for the CDR3 is TGCGCCAGCAGCTTAAGCGTTGGGGGCCAAGGAGGGGCCAACGTCCTGACTTTC. Drawing the rest from reference TRBV5-1 and TRBJ2-6, the complete variable domain is KAGVTQTPRYLIKTRGQQVTLSCSPISGHRSVSWYQQTPGQGLQFLFEYFSETQRNKGNFPGRFSGRQFSNSRSEMNVSTLELGDSALYLCASSLSVGGQGGANVLTFGAGSRLTVL.

This clone was seen more than once but under ten times. The chain has TRBV6-7 and TRBJ1-3, with a tentative D call TRBD1 (5 bases). TRBV6-7 is an ORF, and what it does is uncertain. V lost 0 bases, J lost 3 bases, and 15 bases lay in between. CDR3 size: 17 residues. CDR3 DNA sequence: TGTGCCAGCAGTTACTCAGGCTCCAGGGAAAATGGAAACACCATATATTTT. It encodes CASSYSGSRENGNTIYF.

This chain links TRBV7-2 with TRBJ2-5, with 14 bases lining up with TRBD2. Germline V gene data show CDR1 as SGHTA and CDR2 as FQGNSA. CDR3 length: 16 amino acids. With V trimmed by 5 bases and J by 2 bases, 4 bases remained unmatched. This CDR3 reads CASSPGLAGGQETQYF. CDR3 sequence (DNA): TGTGCCAGCAGCCCTGGACTAGCGGGGGGACAAGAGACCCAGTACTTC.

This rearrangement joins TRBV7-2 to TRBJ1-1; D possibly corresponds to TRBD1 (5 bases). The CDR3 has 13 amino acids. Trimming shortened V by 4 bases and J by 6 bases, and 12 bases separated the two germline ends. Germline CDR1 SGHTA, CDR2 FQGNSA. CDR3 sequence (DNA): TGTGCCAGCAGCTCAGGGTATTTGCCTGAAGCTTTCTTT. Protein sequence: CASSSGYLPEAFF.